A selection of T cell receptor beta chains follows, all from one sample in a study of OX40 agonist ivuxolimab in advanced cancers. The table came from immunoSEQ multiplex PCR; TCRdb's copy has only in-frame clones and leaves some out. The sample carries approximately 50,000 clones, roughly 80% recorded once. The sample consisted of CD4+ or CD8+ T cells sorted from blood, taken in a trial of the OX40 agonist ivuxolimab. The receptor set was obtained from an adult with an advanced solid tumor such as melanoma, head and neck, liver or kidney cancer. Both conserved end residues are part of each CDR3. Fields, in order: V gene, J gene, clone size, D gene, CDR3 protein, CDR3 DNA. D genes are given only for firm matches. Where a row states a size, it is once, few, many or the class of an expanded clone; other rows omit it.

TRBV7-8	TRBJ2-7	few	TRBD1	CASSPHRTGPYEQYF	TGTGCCAGCAGCCCCCATCGGACAGGGCCCTACGAGCAGTACTTC
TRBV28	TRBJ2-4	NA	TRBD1	CASSSRTGGRKNIQYF	TGTGCCAGCAGTTCTAGGACAGGGGGGAGAAAAAACATTCAGTACTTC
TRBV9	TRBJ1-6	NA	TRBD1	CASSGTGTGALSLHF	TGTGCCAGCAGTGGAACCGGGACAGGAGCTCTATCCCTCCACTTT
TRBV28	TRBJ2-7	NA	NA	CASSLPGYEQYF	TGTGCCAGCAGTTTACCTGGGTACGAGCAGTACTTC
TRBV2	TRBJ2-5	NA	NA	CASKTDQETQYF	TGTGCCAGCAAAACAGACCAAGAGACCCAGTACTTC
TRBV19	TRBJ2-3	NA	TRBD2	CASTRLAGATDTQYF	TGTGCCAGTACCCGACTAGCGGGGGCCACAGATACGCAGTATTTT
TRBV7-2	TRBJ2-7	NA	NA	CASSSSGTPTYEQYF	TGTGCCAGCAGCTCGTCCGGGACACCCACCTACGAGCAGTACTTC
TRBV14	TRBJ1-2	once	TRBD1	CASSQTGGAFGGYTF	TGTGCCAGCAGCCAGACAGGGGGCGCCTTCGGTGGCTACACCTTC
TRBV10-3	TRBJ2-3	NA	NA	CAISERAGGTDTQYF	TGTGCCATCAGTGAAAGAGCGGGTGGCACAGATACGCAGTATTTT
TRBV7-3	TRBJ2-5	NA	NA	CASSLQVQETQYF	TGTGCCAGCAGCTTACAGGTCCAGGAGACCCAGTACTTC
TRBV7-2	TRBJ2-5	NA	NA	CASSFTTPQETQYF	TGTGCCAGCAGCTTCACAACGCCACAAGAGACCCAGTACTTC
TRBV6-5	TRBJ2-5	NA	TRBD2	CASSYSTSGGRETQYF	TGTGCCAGCAGTTACTCGACTAGCGGGGGTAGAGAGACCCAGTACTTC
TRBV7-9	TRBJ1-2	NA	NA	CASSLGTRESDGYTF	TGTGCCAGCAGCCTCGGGACACGGGAGAGTGATGGCTACACCTTC
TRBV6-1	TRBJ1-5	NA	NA	CASSEGQGLPQHF	TGTGCCAGCAGTGAAGGCCAGGGTCTCCCCCAGCATTTT
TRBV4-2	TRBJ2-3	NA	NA	CASSQGGLRGPSDTQYF	TGTGCCAGCAGCCAAGGCGGTCTCCGGGGTCCGTCAGATACGCAGTATTTT
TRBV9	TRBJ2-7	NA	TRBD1	CASSSGQGGKYF	TGTGCCAGCAGCTCCGGACAGGGGGGAAAGTACTTC
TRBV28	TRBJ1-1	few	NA	CASTRQTNTEAFF	TGTGCCAGCACAAGGCAGACAAACACTGAAGCTTTCTTT
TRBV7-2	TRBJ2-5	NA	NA	CASSRSLGYGETQYF	TGTGCCAGCAGCCGGAGCTTAGGGTATGGGGAGACCCAGTACTTC
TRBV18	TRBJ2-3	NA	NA	CASSPRASDGDTQYF	TGTGCCAGCTCACCACGGGCTAGCGATGGAGATACGCAGTATTTT
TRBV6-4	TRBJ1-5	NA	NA	CASSDSKGKQPQHF	TGTGCCAGCAGTGACTCTAAGGGTAAACAGCCCCAGCATTTT
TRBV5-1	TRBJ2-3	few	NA	CASSSRPAARGTDTQYF	TGCGCCAGCAGCTCACGCCCAGCGGCCCGAGGCACAGATACGCAGTATTTT
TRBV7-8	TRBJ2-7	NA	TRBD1	CASSWDRNSYEQYF	TGTGCCAGCAGCTGGGACAGAAACTCCTACGAGCAGTACTTC
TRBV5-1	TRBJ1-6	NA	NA	CASSRIGEDSPLHF	TGCGCCAGCAGCCGGATCGGGGAGGATTCACCCCTCCACTTT
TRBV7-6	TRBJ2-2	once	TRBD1	CASSLRQGALSGELFF	TGTGCCAGCAGCTTAAGGCAGGGGGCATTGAGCGGGGAGCTGTTTTTT
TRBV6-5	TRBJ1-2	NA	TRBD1	CASRGGTGTNYGYTF	TGTGCCAGCAGGGGGGGGACAGGCACGAACTATGGCTACACCTTC
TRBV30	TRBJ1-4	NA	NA	CAWSVLNEKLFF	TGTGCCTGGAGTGTACTTAATGAAAAACTGTTTTTT